The 32 T cell receptor beta chains below come from one sample, sequenced in a study of shared T cell receptors in the human thymus. TCRdb keeps only in-frame clones here, not all; method: immunoSEQ multiplex PCR. Of under 700,000 clones in the sample, 75% to 85% are singletons; the top ten hold approximately 0.013%. These records were also assigned to another study, of human thymus T cells.

The sequenced material came from thymocytes. The receptors were sampled from a boy younger than two with a congenital heart defect.

The CDR3 region has the DNA TGTGCCTGGAGTGTACGACGGCTAGCCACGTACAATGAGCAGTTCTTC. Protein sequence: CAWSVRRLATYNEQFF. This chain connects TRBV30 to TRBJ2-1; D possibly corresponds to TRBD2 (5 bases). Trimming cost V 0 bases and J 4 bases, with 16 bases left between them. The CDR3 is 16 residues long. Germline lookup yields CDR1 GTSNPN and CDR2 SVGIG (reference sequence). Together with reference TRBV30 and TRBJ2-1, the CDR3 gives the full variable domain: SQTIHQWPATLVQPVGSPLSLECTVEGTSNPNLYWYRQAAGRGLQLLFYSVGIGQISSEVPQNLSASRPQDRQFILSSKKLLLSDSGFYLCAWSVRRLATYNEQFFGPGTRLTVL.

The V gene is TRBV30, the J gene TRBJ1-5; perhaps TRBD1 as D (6 bases). Germline V gives CDR1 GTSNPN, CDR2 SVGIG (reference sequence). V lost 4 bases to trimming and J lost 0 bases, with 16 bases between them. This CDR3 contains 16 residues. CDR3 in DNA: TGTGCCTGGAACCACCAGGACAGTCTTAGCAATCAGCCCCAGCATTTT. It encodes CAWNHQDSLSNQPQHF.

This clone showed up just once. This chain joins TRBV5-1 and TRBJ2-5, with 7 bases that match TRBD2. The V gene end was trimmed by 4 bases and the J gene end by 7 bases; junction bases not matched to a gene: 13. The germline gives CDR1 SGHRS, CDR2 YFSETQ. CDR3 length equals 15 residues. The CDR3 protein is CASSHWRTSGGTQYF. CDR3 in DNA: TGCGCCAGCAGCCACTGGCGGACTAGTGGCGGGACCCAGTACTTC. The complete variable domain, with remaining parts taken from reference TRBV5-1 and TRBJ2-5, reads KAGVTQTPRYLIKTRGQQVTLSCSPISGHRSVSWYQQTPGQGLQFLFEYFSETQRNKGNFPGRFSGRQFSNSRSEMNVSTLELGDSALYLCASSHWRTSGGTQYFGPGTRLLVL.

The V and J genes are TRBV11-2 and TRBJ2-7, with a weak D call TRBD1 (5 bases). Germline values: CDR1 SGHAT, CDR2 FQNNGV. Trimming stripped 4 bases from V and 7 bases from J, with 23 bases between. CDR3 size: 16 residues. CDR3 sequence reads: CASSSINSPNRLEQYF. In nucleotides, the CDR3 is TGTGCCAGCAGCTCCATCAATAGTCCCAACAGGCTAGAGCAGTACTTC.

This clone was seen once. V usage is TRBV29-1 and J usage is TRBJ2-7, with 12 positions matching TRBD2. Unmatched junction bases numbered 3, after V lost 4 bases and J lost 2 bases. The germline V gene has CDR1 SQVTM and CDR2 ANQGSEA. CDR3 length: 14 residues. The DNA for the CDR3 is TGCAGCGTTGCGACTAGCGGGAGACCCTACGAGCAGTACTTC. This gives the protein CSVATSGRPYEQYF.

The gene calls are TRBV7-2 and TRBJ1-1, with a possible D match to TRBD1 (6 bases). Germline-derived CDR1 and CDR2 are SGHTA and FQGNSA. CDR3 length: 16 residues. V was pared by 1 base and J by 2 bases, with 14 bases between. The CDR3 is CASSLGLTGTNTEAFF. As DNA, the CDR3 is TGTGCCAGCAGCTTAGGATTAACGGGGACAAACACTGAAGCTTTCTTT.

The chain uses TRBV15 and TRBJ2-7; TRBD1 agrees at 7 bases. The germline CDR1 and CDR2 sequences are LNHNV and YYDKDF (reference sequence). V shed 9 bases and J 1 base; nucleotides not matched to a gene: 27. The CDR3 spans 20 residues. The CDR3 nucleotides are TGTGCCACAGCCCTGGTGACGGGCAGGGGGAGACCCCAGAAGTCCTACGAGCAGTACTTC. Translated: CATALVTGRGRPQKSYEQYF.

The chain employs TRBV19 and TRBJ1-4, with 8 bases that match TRBD1. Germline assignment: CDR1 LNHDA and CDR2 SQIVND (reference sequence). V shed 6 bases and J 7 bases; nucleotides not matched to a gene: 7. CDR3 length: 14 amino acids. CDR3 nucleotides: TGTGCCAGTAGCCCCAGGGGGCCGGGTGAAAAACTGTTTTTT. Amino acids: CASSPRGPGEKLFF. Full variable domain (missing parts from reference TRBV19 and TRBJ1-4): DGGITQSPKYLFRKEGQNVTLSCEQNLNHDAMYWYRQDPGQGLRLIYYSQIVNDFQKGDIAEGYSVSREKKESFPLTVTSAQKNPTAFYLCASSPRGPGEKLFFGSGTQLSVL.

This rearrangement joins TRBV7-6 to TRBJ1-1, with 7 nucleotides matching TRBD1. CDR1 and CDR2 (germline): SGHVS, FNYEAQ. Trimming cost V 0 bases and J 2 bases; bases outside gene matches: 6. The CDR3 has 16 residues. The CDR3 reads CASSLAPGTANTEAFF. The CDR3 DNA reads TGTGCCAGCAGCTTAGCGCCCGGGACAGCTAACACTGAAGCTTTCTTT.

The chain uses TRBV27 and TRBJ1-2; D uncertain. Germline V lookup: CDR1 MNHEY, CDR2 SMNVEV (reference sequence). Trimming removed 2 bases from V and 2 bases from J, with 6 bases in between. The CDR3 extends over 13 amino acids. The CDR3 reads CASSLNGNYGYTF. The CDR3, as DNA: TGTGCCAGCAGTTTAAACGGGAACTATGGCTACACCTTC.

This clone was observed a few times. The chain recombines TRBV4-3 with TRBJ1-5; 7 bases align to TRBD1. This CDR3 is built from 15 residues. Germline CDR1 is LGHNA and CDR2 is YSLEER. Germline trimming cut 2 bases from V and 5 bases from J; bases unmatched to any gene: 6. The CDR3 loop is CASSQTRDSHQPQHF. CDR3 nucleotide sequence: TGCGCCAGCAGCCAAACGAGGGACAGCCATCAGCCCCAGCATTTT.

This clone was seen only a few times. The rearrangement links TRBV7-2 to TRBJ2-1, with TRBD2 matching 16 bases. Losses at the gene ends were 5 bases for V and 3 bases for J; bases not matched to a gene: 10. The CDR3 is 19 amino acids. Per germline, CDR1 SGHTA and CDR2 FQGNSA. CDR3 DNA sequence: TGTGCCAGCAGCCCCGGGGGACTAGCGGGAGGGCTGTTCTACAATGAGCAGTTCTTC. It specifies CASSPGGLAGGLFYNEQFF.

This clone was recorded a few times. J is TRBJ2-5 and V is TRBV5-1, with 7 bases identical to TRBD1. The germline CDR1 and CDR2 sequences are SGHRS and YFSETQ. CDR3 length equals 15 residues. V shed 3 bases, J shed 5 bases, and the junction held 10 bases outside the gene matches. CDR3 sequence reads: CASSSGTETGETQYF. CDR3 DNA sequence: TGCGCCAGCAGCTCCGGGACAGAGACAGGGGAGACCCAGTACTTC.

The genes are TRBV12-5 and TRBJ2-7; 10 positions agree with TRBD2. Trimming took 2 bases from V and 6 from J; bases not matched to a gene: 4. Germline-derived CDR1 and CDR2 are LGHNT and FRNRAP. The CDR3 has 14 residues. The CDR3 protein is CASGLRPSGSEQYF. The CDR3, as DNA: TGTGCTAGTGGTTTGAGGCCTAGCGGGAGCGAGCAGTACTTC.

The V call is TRBV14, the J call TRBJ1-3; D gene uncertain. With 5 bases removed from V and 3 bases from J, the gap between germline ends came to 14 bases. The CDR3 totals 15 residues. The germline CDR1 and CDR2 sequences are SGHDN and FVKESK. DNA of the CDR3: TGTGCCAGCAGCGGACCTGGGAGTATTGGAAACACCATATATTTT. Amino acids: CASSGPGSIGNTIYF.

Here the CDR3 DNA reads TGTGCCAGCAGCTTGCCTCTAGCGGGGACCTACAATGAGCAGTTCTTC. Residues: CASSLPLAGTYNEQFF. The chain carries TRBV5-4 and TRBJ2-1, with TRBD2 identical over 9 bases. The CDR3 totals 16 residues. The V gene's germline CDR1 is SGHNT and CDR2 YYREEE (reference sequence). V dropped 1 base and J dropped 2; count of bases not matched to a gene: 4.

The V call is TRBV19, the J call TRBJ2-3; 8 nucleotides match TRBD2. Trimming took 3 bases from V and 4 from J; bases not matched to a gene: 12. CDR1 is LNHDA and CDR2 is SQIVND in the germline V gene (reference sequence). CDR3 size: 17 residues. CDR3 sequence: CASSIGMCGRSPDTQYF. The DNA of the CDR3 is TGTGCCAGTAGTATTGGGATGTGCGGGAGGAGTCCAGATACGCAGTATTTT.

The chain employs TRBV27 and TRBJ2-6; 8 bases agree with TRBD1. This CDR3 region has 17 residues. With 2 bases clipped from V and 0 bases from J, the junction kept 3 bases outside the gene matches. Germline V gives CDR1 MNHEY, CDR2 SMNVEV (reference sequence). CDR3 region: CASSLKTGGSGANVLTF. The CDR3 DNA follows: TGTGCCAGCAGTTTAAAAACAGGGGGCTCTGGGGCCAACGTCCTGACTTTC.

The chain links TRBV6-1 to TRBJ2-7; TRBD2 might be the D (5 bases). Germline V gene data show CDR1 as MNHNS and CDR2 as SASEGT. This CDR3 comprises 12 residues. V was pared by 5 bases and J by 3 bases, with 8 bases between. CDR3 amino acids: CASSNTSYEQYF. The CDR3 bases are TGTGCCAGCAGTAATACTAGCTACGAGCAGTACTTC.

This chain links TRBV25-1 with TRBJ2-4, with TRBD1 identical over 8 bases. CDR1 is MGHDK and CDR2 is SYGVNS in the germline V gene. The CDR3 is 14 residues long. The trim removed 5 bases at V and 5 bases at J, leaving 5 bases unmatched. The CDR3: CASSPKDRENIQYF. CDR3 nucleotide sequence: TGTGCCAGCAGTCCCAAGGACAGGGAAAACATTCAGTACTTC.

The chain combines TRBV21-1 with TRBJ1-2; the D segment call TRBD1 is taken from the table without a DNA check. TRBV21-1 is a recognized pseudogene. The CDR3 is made up of 15 amino acids. The CDR3 reads CASSKAGAPYYGYTF. The DNA of the CDR3 is TGTGCCAGCAGCAAAGCAGGGGCCCCATACTATGGCTACACCTTC.

About this clone itself: Other DNA sequences in this sample translate to the same CDR3. The genes are TRBV6-5 and TRBJ1-5, with 8 bases fitting TRBD1. This CDR3 comprises 14 residues. Trimming at V came to 6 bases and at J to 3 bases, leaving 4 bases not matched to a gene. From germline, CDR1 is MNHEY and CDR2 SVGAGI. In nucleotides, the CDR3 is TGTGCCAGCAGCGGGACAGGATACAATCAGCCCCAGCATTTT. It is translated as CASSGTGYNQPQHF.

The chain combines TRBV11-2 with TRBJ2-1, with TRBD2 matching over 7 bases. Germline V lookup: CDR1 SGHAT, CDR2 FQNNGV. The V and J ends lost 4 bases and 7 bases, in that order; junction bases with no gene match: 10. CDR3 length: 15 amino acids. The chain's CDR3 is CASSSTSPEGNEQFF. CDR3 coding DNA: TGTGCCAGCAGCTCGACTAGCCCCGAGGGGAATGAGCAGTTCTTC.

V and J are TRBV5-1 and TRBJ2-3; TRBD2 agrees at 9 bases. Germline CDR1 is SGHRS and CDR2 is YFSETQ. Trimming took 4 bases from V and 7 from J; bases not matched to a gene: 4. There are 13 residues in the CDR3. Here the CDR3 DNA reads TGCGCCAGCAGCCCGGGACTAGCCAATACGCAGTATTTT. It specifies CASSPGLANTQYF.

V usage is TRBV5-6 and J usage is TRBJ1-2; the match to TRBD1 covers 10 bases. Trimming took 4 bases from V and 1 from J; bases not matched to a gene: 7. This CDR3 comprises 16 residues. CDR1 SGHDT and CDR2 YYEEEE come from the germline V gene. As DNA, the CDR3 is TGTGCCAGCAGCGGTCCGGGACAGGGGTTTAACTATGGCTACACCTTC. This translates into CASSGPGQGFNYGYTF.

CDR3 protein: CASSYPPSGSYEQYF. CDR3 DNA: TGTGCCAGCAGTTACCCTCCTAGCGGCTCCTACGAGCAGTACTTC. The rearrangement uses TRBV6-6 and TRBJ2-7; 7 bases map to TRBD2. Losses at the gene ends were 2 bases for V and 0 bases for J; bases not matched to a gene: 4. Germline CDR1 MNHNY, CDR2 SVGAGI (reference sequence). CDR3 length: 15 residues.

The chain couples TRBV27 to TRBJ2-1; 14 bases agree with TRBD2. This CDR3 comprises 15 residues. V trimming: 6 bases; J trimming: 9 bases; junction bases outside the gene matches: 7. Germline values: CDR1 MNHEY, CDR2 SMNVEV (reference sequence). The CDR3 coding sequence is TGTGCCAGCAGGTCGGGACTAGCGGGAGCTATTGAGCAGTTCTTC. Translated: CASRSGLAGAIEQFF.

This clone has only one observation. The chain is built from TRBV23-1 and TRBJ2-3, with TRBD2 as a possible D gene (6 bases). TRBV23-1 belongs to the ORF category, with a function that is uncertain. The CDR3 totals 13 residues. V lost 8 bases, J lost 0 bases, and 9 bases lay in between. The CDR3 DNA follows: TGCGCCAGCTGCGGGACTAGCACAGATACGCAGTATTTT. Amino acids: CASCGTSTDTQYF.

The count of this clone is one. Here the CDR3 reads CASSLAGQVFSYEQYF. The CDR3, as DNA: TGTGCCAGCAGCTTGGCGGGACAGGTATTCTCCTACGAGCAGTACTTC. The V call is TRBV7-9, the J call TRBJ2-7; 8 bases align to TRBD1. The CDR3 sequence is 16 residues long. Germline V gives CDR1 SEHNR, CDR2 FQNEAQ (reference sequence). V shed 3 bases and J 0 bases; nucleotides not matched to a gene: 7. The complete variable domain, with remaining parts taken from reference TRBV7-9 and TRBJ2-7, reads DTGVSQNPRHKITKRGQNVTFRCDPISEHNRLYWYRQTLGQGPEFLTYFQNEAQLEKSRLLSDRFSAERPKGSFSTLEIQRTEQGDSAMYLCASSLAGQVFSYEQYFGPGTRLTVT.

The rearrangement joins TRBV11-2 to TRBJ2-7; TRBD1 matches 9 bases. Germline loops: CDR1 SGHAT, CDR2 FQNNGV. The CDR3 totals 15 residues. Trimming took 5 bases from V and 4 from J; bases not matched to a gene: 9. DNA of the CDR3: TGTGCCAGCAGCAATTCTCCGGGACAGGGATACGAGCAGTACTTC. It translates to CASSNSPGQGYEQYF. Using reference TRBV11-2 and TRBJ2-7 for the parts outside the CDR3, the full variable domain is EAGVAQSPRYKIIEKRQSVAFWCNPISGHATLYWYQQILGQGPKLLIQFQNNGVVDDSQLPKDRFSAERLKGVDSTLKIQPAKLEDSAVYLCASSNSPGQGYEQYFGPGTRLTVT.

The rearrangement links TRBV2 to TRBJ2-5, with TRBD2 identical over 8 bases. The CDR3 totals 16 residues. The V gene's germline CDR1 is SNHLY and CDR2 FYNNEI. V trimming: 2 bases; J trimming: 5 bases; junction bases outside the gene matches: 10. The CDR3 nucleotides are TGTGCCAGCAGTGAATTAGGTACGGCGGGAGGTGAGACCCAGTACTTC. The encoded protein is CASSELGTAGGETQYF.

This clone was observed once. The gene calls are TRBV4-3 and TRBJ2-1; 13 bases match TRBD2. Germline assignment: CDR1 LGHNA and CDR2 YSLEER. The CDR3 sequence is 16 residues long. The trim removed 4 bases at V and 8 bases at J, leaving 8 bases unmatched. The CDR3 DNA sequence: TGCGCCAGCAGCCCCCCCGGGACTAGCGGGGTCGATGAGCAGTTCTTC. Its protein is CASSPPGTSGVDEQFF.